Listed below are T cell receptor beta chains from one sample, sequenced in a study of T cells after yellow fever vaccination. TCRdb re-analysed the 5' RACE reads in MiXCR, keeping a single row per CDR3 protein. The sample carries 610,000 or so distinct CDR3 sequences, roughly an eighth recorded once. The specimen comprised PBMCs, sampled on the day of the yellow fever booster vaccination. The receptors were gathered from a man aged 25 to 40 who received the YFV17D yellow fever vaccine. CDR3s include the opening cysteine and the closing phenylalanine or tryptophan. The D gene is left open where the match is weak. Expanded clones get a size class; other rows say once, few or many, or leave the size out.

v_call	d_call	clone_size	j_call	cdr3_aa	cdr3_nt
TRBV30	-	few	TRBJ1-2	CAWSLSAGGYTF	TGTGCCTGGAGTCTCTCAGCCGGGGGCTACACCTTC
TRBV5-1	TRBD2	few	TRBJ2-5	CASSLLTSGSSETQYF	TGCGCCAGCAGCTTGTTGACTAGCGGGAGTTCGGAGACCCAGTACTTC
TRBV7-2	-	-	TRBJ1-6	CASSLGVPGRISSPLHF	TGTGCCAGCAGCTTAGGGGTACCGGGACGGATTTCTTCACCCCTCCACTTT
TRBV14	-	-	TRBJ1-1	CASSPIMNTEAFF	TGTGCCAGCAGCCCTATCATGAACACTGAAGCTTTCTTT
TRBV25-1	-	-	TRBJ2-6	CASRDKNNVLTF	TGTGCCAGCCGGGACAAAAACAACGTCCTGACTTTC
TRBV7-6	TRBD1	few	TRBJ2-4	CASSSGQGRNIQYF	TGTGCCAGCAGTTCTGGACAGGGGCGGAACATTCAGTACTTC
TRBV15	-	few	TRBJ2-1	CATSRDSLSHGEQFF	TGTGCCACCAGCAGAGACAGTTTGTCCCATGGTGAGCAGTTCTTC
TRBV20-1	TRBD2	-	TRBJ2-1	CSAHTQAGGNYNEQFF	TGCAGTGCTCACACACAAGCGGGAGGTAATTACAATGAGCAGTTCTTC
TRBV28	-	-	TRBJ2-7	CASSFATEPSYEQYF	TGTGCCAGCAGTTTCGCGACAGAACCGTCCTACGAGCAGTACTTC
TRBV6-6	-	-	TRBJ1-1	CASVQGMNTEAFF	TGTGCCAGTGTACAGGGCATGAACACTGAAGCTTTCTTT
TRBV24-1	-	-	TRBJ1-2	CATTKIYGYTF	TGTGCCACCACCAAGATCTATGGCTACACCTTC
TRBV5-4	TRBD1	-	TRBJ2-5	CASSLGRGRGETQYF	TGTGCCAGCAGCTTAGGCAGGGGGCGTGGGGAGACCCAGTACTTC
TRBV7-2	-	-	TRBJ2-3	CASSALYTDTQYF	TGTGCCAGCAGCGCCCTCTACACAGATACGCAGTATTTT
TRBV19	TRBD1	few	TRBJ1-5	CASSALTGNSNQPQHF	TGTGCCAGTAGTGCCCTGACAGGGAATAGCAATCAGCCCCAGCATTTT
TRBV19	TRBD2	-	TRBJ2-1	CASEAGSGNEQFF	TGTGCCAGCGAAGCGGGATCTGGCAATGAGCAGTTCTTC
TRBV29-1	-	few	TRBJ1-1	CSVGEDENTEAFF	TGCAGCGTCGGTGAGGACGAGAACACTGAAGCTTTCTTT